This passage covers 26 T cell receptor beta chains from one sample sequenced in a study of blood T cell repertoires in COVID-19. This table comes from immunoSEQ multiplex PCR, and its TCRdb copy is limited to in-frame clones, with some not included. This sample has a few hundred thousand clones, with 84% found just once. Sequenced material: peripheral blood. The receptors stem from a woman between 40 and 55 years old who had recovered from COVID-19.

The chain carries TRBV4-1 and TRBJ2-5; tentative D call: TRBD2 (7 bases). The length of the CDR3 is 15 residues. V shed 0 bases and J shed 6 bases, with 14 bases lying between them. The germline V gene encodes CDR1 MGHRA and CDR2 YSYEKL. CDR3: CASSQDTGRGQTQYF. The CDR3 nucleotides are TGCGCCAGCAGCCAAGATACGGGGCGGGGGCAGACCCAGTACTTC.

V is TRBV19 and J is TRBJ1-5; no clear D. The CDR3 spans 18 residues. CDR1 is LNHDA, CDR2 SQIVND, per germline (reference sequence). Trimming cost V 0 bases and J 0 bases, with 15 bases left between them. This chain's CDR3 is CASSIDLNIRYSNQPQHF. CDR3 DNA sequence: TGTGCCAGTAGTATAGATCTTAACATACGATATAGCAATCAGCCCCAGCATTTT. The complete variable domain, with remaining parts taken from reference TRBV19 and TRBJ1-5, reads DGGITQSPKYLFRKEGQNVTLSCEQNLNHDAMYWYRQDPGQGLRLIYYSQIVNDFQKGDIAEGYSVSREKKESFPLTVTSAQKNPTAFYLCASSIDLNIRYSNQPQHFGDGTRLSIL.

The chain uses TRBV6-5 and TRBJ2-5, with D maybe TRBD1 (6 bases). There are 14 residues in the CDR3. V dropped 5 bases and J dropped 4 bases, with 14 bases sitting between them. Germline CDR1 is MNHEY and CDR2 is SVGAGI. CDR3 coding DNA: TGTGCCAGCAGTCACAGGGTCTTGGGAGAGACCCAGTACTTC. This codes for CASSHRVLGETQYF.

V usage is TRBV6-6 and J usage is TRBJ2-5; perhaps TRBD2 as D (6 bases). CDR3 length: 13 amino acids. Germline V gene lookup returns CDR1 MNHNY and CDR2 SVGAGI (reference sequence). The V end lost 8 bases, the J end lost 3 bases, and 13 bases lay between the germline ends. In DNA form, the CDR3 reads TGTGCCAGCCGGCGGGGTGAAGAAGAGACCCAGTACTTC. Protein sequence: CASRRGEEETQYF.

V gene TRBV11-3 combines with J gene TRBJ1-1; perhaps TRBD1 as D (5 bases). The CDR3 is 15 amino acids. Germline CDR1 and CDR2: SGHNT and YENEEA. V gave up 1 base and J gave up 4 bases, with 13 bases separating them. The DNA for the CDR3 is TGTGCCAGCAGCTTAGGCCCAGGGTTTGGCACTGAAGCTTTCTTT. Its protein product is CASSLGPGFGTEAFF.

The rearrangement joins TRBV6-1 to TRBJ2-1, with D perhaps matching TRBD2 (6 bases). The germline CDR1 and CDR2 sequences are MNHNS and SASEGT. The length of the CDR3 is 15 residues. Deletions cut 3 bases from V and 6 bases from J, with 15 bases between. The CDR3 region is CASSEGGGGSNEQFF. For the CDR3, the DNA is TGTGCCAGCAGTGAGGGTGGGGGAGGATCCAATGAGCAGTTCTTC.

Concerning this clone: Other nucleotide sequences in the sample specify the same CDR3. The gene calls are TRBV5-1 and TRBJ1-1, with 8 bases fitting TRBD1. V lost 4 bases and J lost 6; bases outside the gene matches: 5. The CDR3 loop spans 13 amino acids. Germline CDR1 reads SGHRS; CDR2 reads YFSETQ. CDR3 sequence: CASSPGQGAEAFF. CDR3 nucleotide sequence: TGCGCCAGCAGCCCCGGACAGGGCGCTGAAGCTTTCTTT.

The chain links TRBV5-6 to TRBJ2-7; 10 bases line up with TRBD1. Losses at the gene ends were 4 bases for V and 6 bases for J; bases not matched to a gene: 19. Germline CDR1 reads SGHDT; CDR2 reads YYEEEE. The CDR3 runs to 18 residues. DNA of the CDR3: TGTGCCAGCAGCAGAAGAAGGGACAGGGGAAGTCCGGCGGGCGAGCAGTACTTC. This translates into CASSRRRDRGSPAGEQYF.

This rearrangement joins TRBV3-1 (or the pseudogene TRBV3-2) to TRBJ1-6, with TRBD1 matching 7 bases. Germline V gene lookup returns CDR1 LGHDT and CDR2 YNNKEL (reference sequence). The CDR3 is made up of 15 amino acids. V lost 4 bases to trimming and J lost 8 bases; unmatched junction nucleotides: 8. CDR3 in amino acids: CASSPDRDKDSPLHF. For the CDR3, the DNA is TGTGCCAGCAGCCCCGACAGGGACAAGGATTCACCCCTCCACTTT.

CDR3 protein: CASSYRQGLNQPQHF. For the CDR3, the DNA is TGTGCCAGCAGTTACCGACAGGGTTTGAATCAGCCCCAGCATTTT. The genes are TRBV6-6 and TRBJ1-5; TRBD1 matches at 7 bases. This CDR3 spans 15 amino acids. V lost 2 bases, J lost 4 bases, and 5 bases stayed unmatched. CDR1 is MNHNY, CDR2 SVGAGI, per germline (reference sequence).

The chain has TRBV7-2 and TRBJ2-1; D remains unclear. CDR1 SGHTA and CDR2 FQGNSA come from the germline V gene. Between the trimmed V and J ends, which lost 5 bases and 8 bases, there was a span of 19 bases. The CDR3 has 15 residues. This CDR3 is CASSNTVFEYHEQFF. The DNA for the CDR3 is TGTGCCAGCAGCAATACTGTGTTCGAGTACCATGAGCAGTTCTTC.

Notes on this clone: The identical CDR3 is also encoded by other nucleotide sequences in the sample. DNA of the CDR3: TGCAGTGCTACAAACTATGGCTACACCTTC. It is translated as CSATNYGYTF. The chain couples TRBV20-1 to TRBJ1-2; D unresolved. CDR3 length equals 10 residues. CDR1 and CDR2 (germline): DFQATT, SNEGSKA (reference sequence). Trimming pared 4 bases from V and 2 bases from J, leaving 2 bases between.

V gene TRBV10-3 combines with J gene TRBJ1-3; D not resolved. Per germline, CDR1 ENHRY and CDR2 SYGVKD. Trimming cost V 4 bases and J 8 bases, with 15 bases left between them. This CDR3 spans 14 amino acids. Written as DNA, the CDR3 is TGTGCCATCAGTGCCGGAGGCAGAAGGGACACCATATATTTT. Its protein is CAISAGGRRDTIYF.

V gene TRBV13 combines with J gene TRBJ1-1; 8 nucleotides line up with TRBD1. V lost 5 bases to trimming and J lost 9 bases; unmatched junction nucleotides: 5. The germline V gene has CDR1 PRHDT and CDR2 FYEKMQ (reference sequence). This CDR3 has 12 residues. The CDR3 is CASSLNRGKAFF. In nucleotides, the CDR3 is TGTGCCAGCAGCCTCAACAGGGGGAAAGCTTTCTTT. Using reference TRBV13 and TRBJ1-1 for the parts outside the CDR3, the full variable domain is AAGVIQSPRHLIKEKRETATLKCYPIPRHDTVYWYQQGPGQDPQFLISFYEKMQSDKGSIPDRFSAQQFSDYHSELNMSSLELGDSALYFCASSLNRGKAFFGQGTRLTVV.

This chain joins TRBV3-1 (or the pseudogene TRBV3-2) and TRBJ1-1; D gene uncertain. The germline gives CDR1 LGHDT, CDR2 YNNKEL (reference sequence). The CDR3 has 14 amino acids. Trimming shortened V by 1 base and J by 2 bases, and 8 bases separated the two germline ends. The CDR3 loop reads CASSQVRSNTEAFF. DNA for the CDR3: TGTGCCAGCAGCCAAGTTAGGAGCAACACTGAAGCTTTCTTT.

This clone was detected once. V usage is TRBV2 and J usage is TRBJ1-1; D perhaps matches TRBD1 (6 bases). Trimming removed 6 bases from V and 2 bases from J, with 13 bases in between. This CDR3 is built from 14 residues. Per the germline V gene, CDR1 is SNHLY and CDR2 is FYNNEI. The CDR3 sequence: CASRKGGPNTEAFF. In DNA, the CDR3 is TGTGCCAGCAGGAAGGGGGGGCCTAACACTGAAGCTTTCTTT. Together with reference TRBV2 and TRBJ1-1, the CDR3 gives the full variable domain: EPEVTQTPSHQVTQMGQEVILRCVPISNHLYFYWYRQILGQKVEFLVSFYNNEISEKSEIFDDQFSVERPDGSNFTLKIRSTKLEDSAMYFCASRKGGPNTEAFFGQGTRLTVV.

The rearrangement links TRBV7-9 to TRBJ2-7; D is uncertain. V was cut by 1 base and J by 3 bases, with 7 bases left in between. The germline V gene has CDR1 SEHNR and CDR2 FQNEAQ (reference sequence). The CDR3 loop spans 13 amino acids. The chain's CDR3 is CASSLGTFYEQYF. CDR3 nucleotides: TGTGCCAGCAGCTTAGGTACATTCTACGAGCAGTACTTC.

The rearrangement joins TRBV9 to TRBJ1-1; D is unresolved. The CDR3 contains 15 residues. Trimming pared 4 bases from V and 0 bases from J, leaving 13 bases between. Per the germline V gene, CDR1 is SGDLS and CDR2 is YYNGEE. CDR3: CASSSRSRMNTEAFF. CDR3 DNA sequence: TGTGCCAGCAGCTCACGAAGCAGGATGAACACTGAAGCTTTCTTT.

This clone was counted once. V gene TRBV5-6 combines with J gene TRBJ1-1, with D unresolved. The CDR3 is 12 residues long. The V end lost 2 bases, the J end lost 11 bases, and 13 bases lay between the germline ends. The germline V gene has CDR1 SGHDT and CDR2 YYEEEE. The CDR3 is CASSFVAEEAFF. CDR3 bases: TGTGCCAGCAGCTTCGTTGCCGAGGAGGCTTTCTTT.

This chain uses TRBV18 with TRBJ2-1; perhaps TRBD1 as D (6 bases). V lost 4 bases and J 4 bases, leaving 17 bases between the germline ends. The CDR3 has 16 amino acids. The germline V gene has CDR1 KGHSH and CDR2 LQKENI. The CDR3 nucleotides read TGTGCCAGCTCACAGGGGGTTGGGGCCGGATACAATGAGCAGTTCTTC. This codes for CASSQGVGAGYNEQFF.

The chain joins TRBV6-5 to TRBJ2-5, with TRBD2 identical over 10 bases. The length of the CDR3 is 14 residues. Germline trimming cut 2 bases from V and 5 bases from J; bases unmatched to any gene: 2. From germline, CDR1 is MNHEY and CDR2 SVGAGI. The CDR3 DNA sequence: TGTGCCAGCAGTTACCAACTAGCGGGGGAGACCCAGTACTTC. As protein: CASSYQLAGETQYF.

V is TRBV2 and J is TRBJ1-5; D gene ambiguous. Germline CDR1 and CDR2: SNHLY and FYNNEI. The CDR3 runs 15 residues. Trimming removed 4 bases from V and 2 bases from J, with 12 bases in between. This CDR3 is CASSVGGVGNQPQHF. The CDR3 coding sequence is TGTGCCAGCAGTGTAGGCGGGGTTGGCAATCAGCCCCAGCATTTT.

V gene TRBV19 combines with J gene TRBJ1-4, with unresolved D. This CDR3 spans 15 amino acids. The V gene lost 3 bases and the J gene lost 3 bases, with 11 bases spanning the gap. Per germline, CDR1 LNHDA and CDR2 SQIVND (reference sequence). The DNA for the CDR3 is TGTGCCAGTAGTATTGTGGGAGGGCCTAATGAAAAACTGTTTTTT. Encoded protein: CASSIVGGPNEKLFF.

The chain couples TRBV19 to TRBJ2-3; 10 bases map to TRBD2. Germline lookup yields CDR1 LNHDA and CDR2 SQIVND (reference sequence). This CDR3 has 17 residues. After removal of 5 bases from V and 2 bases from J, the junction contained 10 bases not matched to a gene. The CDR3 spells CASSLAGDPSYTDTQYF. As DNA, the CDR3 is TGTGCCAGTAGTCTAGCGGGGGACCCATCTTACACAGATACGCAGTATTTT.

This clone was seen only a few times. The J gene is TRBJ1-1, the V gene TRBV7-2; no definite D call. Trimming cost V 2 bases and J 1 base, with 14 bases left between them. CDR1 and CDR2 from the germline V gene are SGHTA and FQGNSA. The CDR3 totals 16 residues. The CDR3 nucleotides read TGTGCCAGCAGCTTACAGTCCGGACTCACGAACACTGAAGCTTTCTTT. This gives the protein CASSLQSGLTNTEAFF.

The chain uses TRBV27 and TRBJ2-5, with TRBD1 identical over 10 bases. The CDR3 contains 14 residues. Per the germline V gene, CDR1 is MNHEY and CDR2 is SMNVEV (reference sequence). The J segment lost 5 bases and the V segment lost 5 bases, leaving 5 bases of the junction unmatched. For the CDR3, the DNA is TGTGCCAGCAGTCGACAGGGGGCCAGGGAGACCCAGTACTTC. Translation: CASSRQGARETQYF.